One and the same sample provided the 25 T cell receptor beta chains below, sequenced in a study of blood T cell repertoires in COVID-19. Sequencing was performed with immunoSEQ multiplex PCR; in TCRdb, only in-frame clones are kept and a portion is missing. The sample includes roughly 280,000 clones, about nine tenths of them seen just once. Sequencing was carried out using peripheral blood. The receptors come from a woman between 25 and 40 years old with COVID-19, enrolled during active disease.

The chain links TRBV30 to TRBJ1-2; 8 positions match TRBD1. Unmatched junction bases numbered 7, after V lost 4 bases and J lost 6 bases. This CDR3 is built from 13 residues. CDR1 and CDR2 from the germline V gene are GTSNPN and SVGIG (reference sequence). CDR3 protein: CAWIAHRGDGYTF. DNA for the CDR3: TGTGCCTGGATAGCACACAGGGGGGATGGCTACACCTTC.

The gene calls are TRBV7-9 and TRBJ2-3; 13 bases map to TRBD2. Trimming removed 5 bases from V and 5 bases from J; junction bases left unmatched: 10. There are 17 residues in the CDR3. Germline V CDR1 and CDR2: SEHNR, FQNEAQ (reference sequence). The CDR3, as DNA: TGTGCCAGCAGCCAGTGGACTAGCGGGAGCTCAGGAGATACGCAGTATTTT. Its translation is CASSQWTSGSSGDTQYF. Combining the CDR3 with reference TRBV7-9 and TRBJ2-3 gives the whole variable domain DTGVSQNPRHKITKRGQNVTFRCDPISEHNRLYWYRQTLGQGPEFLTYFQNEAQLEKSRLLSDRFSAERPKGSFSTLEIQRTEQGDSAMYLCASSQWTSGSSGDTQYFGPGTRLTVL.

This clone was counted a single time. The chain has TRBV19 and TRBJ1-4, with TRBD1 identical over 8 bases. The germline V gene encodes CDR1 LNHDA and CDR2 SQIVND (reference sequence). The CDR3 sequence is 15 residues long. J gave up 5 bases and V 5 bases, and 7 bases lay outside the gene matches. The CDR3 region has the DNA TGTGCCAGTAGTCCGGTGACAGGGGACAATGAAAAACTGTTTTTT. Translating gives CASSPVTGDNEKLFF. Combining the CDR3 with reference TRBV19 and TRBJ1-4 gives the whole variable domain DGGITQSPKYLFRKEGQNVTLSCEQNLNHDAMYWYRQDPGQGLRLIYYSQIVNDFQKGDIAEGYSVSREKKESFPLTVTSAQKNPTAFYLCASSPVTGDNEKLFFGSGTQLSVL.

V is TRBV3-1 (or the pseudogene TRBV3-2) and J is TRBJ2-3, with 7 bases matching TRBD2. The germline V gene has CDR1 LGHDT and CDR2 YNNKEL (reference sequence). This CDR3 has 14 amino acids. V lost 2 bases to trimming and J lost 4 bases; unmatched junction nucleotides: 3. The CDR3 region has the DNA TGTGCCAGCAGCCAACGGGAGGTCTCAGATACGCAGTATTTT. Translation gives CASSQREVSDTQYF.

The CDR3 DNA reads as TGTGCCAGCTCACCTCGACAGGAGATTGGAAACACCATATATTTT. This gives the protein CASSPRQEIGNTIYF. The chain is built from TRBV18 and TRBJ1-3; possible D gene TRBD1, 6 bases. CDR1 and CDR2 from the germline V gene are KGHSH and LQKENI. The CDR3 covers 15 residues. V was shortened by 3 bases and J by 3 bases, with 12 bases between the two germline ends.

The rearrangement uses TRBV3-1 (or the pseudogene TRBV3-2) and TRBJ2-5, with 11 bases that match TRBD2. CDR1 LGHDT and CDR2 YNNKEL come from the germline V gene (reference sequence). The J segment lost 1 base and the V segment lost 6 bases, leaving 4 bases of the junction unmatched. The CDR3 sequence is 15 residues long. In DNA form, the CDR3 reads TGTGCCAGCAGTGGGACTAGCGGAGGCCAAGAGACCCAGTACTTC. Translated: CASSGTSGGQETQYF.

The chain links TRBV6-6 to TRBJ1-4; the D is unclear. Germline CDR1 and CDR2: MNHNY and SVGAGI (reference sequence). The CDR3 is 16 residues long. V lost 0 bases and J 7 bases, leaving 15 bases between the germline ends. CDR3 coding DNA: TGTGCCAGCAGTTACTCTTCCGGGCGGGTGGGTGAAAAACTGTTTTTT. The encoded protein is CASSYSSGRVGEKLFF.

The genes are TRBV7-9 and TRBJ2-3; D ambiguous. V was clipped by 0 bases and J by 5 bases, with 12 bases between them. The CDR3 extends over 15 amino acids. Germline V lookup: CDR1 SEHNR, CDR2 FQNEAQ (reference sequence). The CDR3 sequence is CASSLAGQPGDTQYF. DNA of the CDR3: TGTGCCAGCAGCTTAGCCGGTCAGCCGGGAGATACGCAGTATTTT.

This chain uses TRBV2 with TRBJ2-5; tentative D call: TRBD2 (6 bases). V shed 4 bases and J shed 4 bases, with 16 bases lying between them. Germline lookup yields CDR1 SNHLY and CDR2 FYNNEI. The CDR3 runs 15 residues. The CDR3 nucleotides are TGTGCCAGCAGTGGGGAGGATGAGTTTGGAGAGACCCAGTACTTC. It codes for CASSGEDEFGETQYF.

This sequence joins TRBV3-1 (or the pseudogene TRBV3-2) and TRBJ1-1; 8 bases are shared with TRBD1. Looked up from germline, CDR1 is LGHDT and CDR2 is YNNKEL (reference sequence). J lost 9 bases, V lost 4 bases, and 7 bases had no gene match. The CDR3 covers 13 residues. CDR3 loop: CASSPRQGRKAFF. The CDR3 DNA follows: TGTGCCAGCAGCCCTAGACAGGGGAGAAAAGCTTTCTTT.

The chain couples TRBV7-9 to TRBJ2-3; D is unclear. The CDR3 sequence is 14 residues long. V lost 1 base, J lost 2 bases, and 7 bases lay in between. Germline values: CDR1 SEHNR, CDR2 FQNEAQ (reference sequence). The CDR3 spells CASSLVQTTDTQYF. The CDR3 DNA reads TGTGCCAGCAGCTTAGTACAAACCACAGATACGCAGTATTTT.

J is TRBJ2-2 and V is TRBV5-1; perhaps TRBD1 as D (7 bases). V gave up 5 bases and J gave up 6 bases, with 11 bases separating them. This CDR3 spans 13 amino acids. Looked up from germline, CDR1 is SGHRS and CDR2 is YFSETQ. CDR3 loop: CASSQGGPGELFF. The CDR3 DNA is TGCGCCAGCAGTCAGGGGGGCCCCGGGGAGCTGTTTTTT.

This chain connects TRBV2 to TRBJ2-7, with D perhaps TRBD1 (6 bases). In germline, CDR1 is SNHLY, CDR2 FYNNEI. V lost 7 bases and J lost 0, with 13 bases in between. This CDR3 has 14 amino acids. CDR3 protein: CASKMTGSSYEQYF. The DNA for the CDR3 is TGTGCCAGCAAAATGACAGGATCCTCCTACGAGCAGTACTTC.

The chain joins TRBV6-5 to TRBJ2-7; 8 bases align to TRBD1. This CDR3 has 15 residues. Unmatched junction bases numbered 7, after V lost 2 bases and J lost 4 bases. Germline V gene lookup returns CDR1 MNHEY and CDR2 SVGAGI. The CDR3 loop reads CASSYARTGPYEQYF. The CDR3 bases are TGTGCCAGCAGTTACGCCCGGACAGGGCCGTACGAGCAGTACTTC.

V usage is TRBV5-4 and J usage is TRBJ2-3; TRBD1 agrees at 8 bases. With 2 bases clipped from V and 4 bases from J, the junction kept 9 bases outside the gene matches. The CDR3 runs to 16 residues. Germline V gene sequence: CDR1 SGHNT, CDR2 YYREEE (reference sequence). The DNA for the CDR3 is TGTGCCAGCAGCTTCAGTCAAGGACAGGGAGCAGATACGCAGTATTTT. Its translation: CASSFSQGQGADTQYF.

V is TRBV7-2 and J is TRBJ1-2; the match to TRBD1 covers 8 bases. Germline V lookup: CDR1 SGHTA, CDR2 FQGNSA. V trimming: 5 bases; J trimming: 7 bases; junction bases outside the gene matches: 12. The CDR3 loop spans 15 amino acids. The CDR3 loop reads CASSATRTGRLGYTF. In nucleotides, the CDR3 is TGTGCCAGCAGCGCTACCCGGACAGGGAGGCTTGGCTACACCTTC.

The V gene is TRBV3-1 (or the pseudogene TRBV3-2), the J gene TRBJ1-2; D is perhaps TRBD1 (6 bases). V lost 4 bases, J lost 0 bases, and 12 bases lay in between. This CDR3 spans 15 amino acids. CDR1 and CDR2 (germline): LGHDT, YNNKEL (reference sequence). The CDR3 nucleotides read TGTGCCAGCAGCCTGGGGGCAGCACCTAACTATGGCTACACCTTC. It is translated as CASSLGAAPNYGYTF.

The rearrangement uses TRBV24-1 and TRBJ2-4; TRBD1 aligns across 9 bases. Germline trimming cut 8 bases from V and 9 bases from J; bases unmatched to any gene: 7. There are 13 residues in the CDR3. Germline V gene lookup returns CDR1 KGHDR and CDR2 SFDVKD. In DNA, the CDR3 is TGTGCCACCAAGGTAACAGGGGGCATCATTCAGTACTTC. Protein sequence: CATKVTGGIIQYF.

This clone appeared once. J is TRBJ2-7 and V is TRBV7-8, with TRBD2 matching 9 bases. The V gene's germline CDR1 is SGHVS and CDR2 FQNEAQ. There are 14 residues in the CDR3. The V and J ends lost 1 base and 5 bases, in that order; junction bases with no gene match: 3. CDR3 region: CASSLGTSVDEQYF. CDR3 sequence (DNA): TGTGCCAGCAGCTTAGGGACTAGCGTCGACGAGCAGTACTTC.

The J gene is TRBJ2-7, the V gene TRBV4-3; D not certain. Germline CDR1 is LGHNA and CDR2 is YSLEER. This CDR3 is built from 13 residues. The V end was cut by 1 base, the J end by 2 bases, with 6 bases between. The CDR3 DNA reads TGCGCCAGCAGCCAAGGGCCAACCTACGAGCAGTACTTC. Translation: CASSQGPTYEQYF.

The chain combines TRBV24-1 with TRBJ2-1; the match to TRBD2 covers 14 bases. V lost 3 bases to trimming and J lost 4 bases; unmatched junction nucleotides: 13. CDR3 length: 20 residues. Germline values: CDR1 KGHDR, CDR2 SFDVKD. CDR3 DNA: TGTGCCACCAGTGATGTCCGAGGACTAGCGGGAGGTGCCCGGTACAATGAGCAGTTCTTC. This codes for CATSDVRGLAGGARYNEQFF.

CDR3 DNA sequence: TGTGCCAGCAGGCACGACAGAAACACTGAAGCTTTCTTT. Amino acids: CASRHDRNTEAFF. The J gene is TRBJ1-1, the V gene TRBV5-8; a weak D match, TRBD1 (5 bases). Looked up from germline, CDR1 is SGHTS and CDR2 is YDEGEE. The CDR3 sequence is 13 residues long. V lost 5 bases, J lost 2 bases, and 10 bases lay in between.

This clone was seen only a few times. The CDR3 protein is CASSAGLFYEQYF. The CDR3 DNA follows: TGTGCCTCGTCCGCGGGACTCTTTTACGAGCAGTACTTC. The chain couples TRBV28 to TRBJ2-7; weak D call: TRBD2 (6 bases). Germline CDR1 is MDHEN and CDR2 is SYDVKM. CDR3 length: 13 residues. The V end was cut by 11 bases, the J end by 4 bases, with 18 bases between. Full variable domain (missing parts from reference TRBV28 and TRBJ2-7): DVKVTQSSRYLVKRTGEKVFLECVQDMDHENMFWYRQDPGLGLRLIYFSYDVKMKEKGDIPEGYSVSREKKERFSLILESASTNQTSMYLCASSAGLFYEQYFGPGTRLTVT.

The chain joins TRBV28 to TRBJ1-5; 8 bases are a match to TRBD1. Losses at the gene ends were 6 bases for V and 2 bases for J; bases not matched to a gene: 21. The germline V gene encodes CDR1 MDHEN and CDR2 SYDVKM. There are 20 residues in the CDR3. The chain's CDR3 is CASSVGQVRGVTSGNQPQHF. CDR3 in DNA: TGTGCCAGCAGCGTGGGACAGGTACGAGGGGTCACAAGTGGCAATCAGCCCCAGCATTTT.

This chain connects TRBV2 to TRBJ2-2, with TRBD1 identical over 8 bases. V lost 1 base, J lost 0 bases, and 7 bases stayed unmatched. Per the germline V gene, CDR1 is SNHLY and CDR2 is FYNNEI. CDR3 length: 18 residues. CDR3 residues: CASSEVGTGPSNTGELFF. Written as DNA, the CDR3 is TGTGCCAGCAGTGAAGTCGGGACAGGCCCTTCGAACACCGGGGAGCTGTTTTTT.